The present T cell receptor beta chain was sequenced within a study of shared clonotypes between healthy human individuals. Sequencing was performed with immunoSEQ multiplex PCR; in TCRdb, only in-frame clones are kept and a portion is missing. The table has 2 million to 2.5 million clones, less than 95% seen once; the top ten hold around 0.38%. Trimming removed 5 bases at V and 0 bases at J, with 20 bases between. The CDR3 has 18 amino acids. Germline V gene data show CDR1 as MNHEY and CDR2 as SMNVEV (reference sequence). This clone was observed a single time. The sequence came from a man aged 18 to 35 in good health. Some clones in this sample may be carry-over from other donors' samples. The gene calls are TRBV27 and TRBJ2-4; D is possibly TRBD2 (5 bases). Sequencing was performed on naive CD4+ T cells from PBMCs. The subset was: CD45RA+ positively selected. The DNA of the CDR3 is TGTGCCAGCAGTCCTACACCGCCCGGGGAGTTAGCCAAAAACATTCAGTACTTC. This encodes CASSPTPPGELAKNIQYF.